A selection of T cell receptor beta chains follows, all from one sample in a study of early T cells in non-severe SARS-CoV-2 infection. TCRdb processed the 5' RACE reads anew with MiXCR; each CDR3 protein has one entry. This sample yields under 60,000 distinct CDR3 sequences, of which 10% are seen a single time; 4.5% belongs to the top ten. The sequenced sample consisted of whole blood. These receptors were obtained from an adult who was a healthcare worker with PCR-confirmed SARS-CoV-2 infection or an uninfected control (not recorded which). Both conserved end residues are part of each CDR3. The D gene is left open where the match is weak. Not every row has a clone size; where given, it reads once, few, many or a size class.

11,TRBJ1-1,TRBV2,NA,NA,CASSVGTEAFF,TGTGCCAGCAGTGTCGGAACTGAAGCTTTCTTT
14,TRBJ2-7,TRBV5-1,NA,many,CASSLQHSIDEQYF,TGCGCCAGCAGCTTGCAACACTCGATTGACGAGCAGTACTTC
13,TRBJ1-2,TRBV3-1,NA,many,CASSQGTGVGYTF,TGTGCCAGCAGCCAAGGGACCGGTGTGGGCTACACCTTC
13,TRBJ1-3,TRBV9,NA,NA,CASSSSSGNTIYF,TGTGCCAGCAGTTCCTCCTCTGGAAACACCATATATTTT
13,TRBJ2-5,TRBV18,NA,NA,CASSPDVQETQYF,TGTGCCAGCTCACCTGACGTTCAAGAGACCCAGTACTTC
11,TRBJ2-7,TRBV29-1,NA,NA,CSVAQGYEQYF,TGCAGCGTCGCACAGGGCTACGAGCAGTACTTC
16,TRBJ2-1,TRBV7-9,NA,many,CASSSRGTTTYNEQFF,TGTGCCAGCAGCTCCAGGGGGACTACCACCTACAATGAGCAGTTCTTC
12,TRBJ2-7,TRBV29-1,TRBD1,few,CSVATGAYEQYF,TGCAGCGTCGCGACAGGGGCCTACGAGCAGTACTTC
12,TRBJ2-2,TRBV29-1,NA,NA,CSVGENTGELFF,TGCAGCGTCGGGGAAAACACCGGGGAGCTGTTTTTT
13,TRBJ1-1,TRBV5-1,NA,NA,CASSLTEGIEAFF,TGCGCCAGCAGCTTGACGGAGGGCATAGAAGCTTTCTTT
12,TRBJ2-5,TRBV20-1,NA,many,CSAGQSSETQYF,TGCAGTGCAGGACAGAGCTCTGAGACCCAGTACTTC
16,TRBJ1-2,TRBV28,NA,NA,CASSLGGTHSVLGYTF,TGTGCCAGCAGTTTAGGGGGTACGCACTCGGTCCTCGGCTACACCTTC
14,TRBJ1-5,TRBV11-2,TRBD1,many,CASSLTTGPLPQHF,TGTGCCAGCAGCTTAACGACAGGGCCCTTGCCCCAGCATTTT
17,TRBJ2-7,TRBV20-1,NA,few,CSARSAQRDSHSYEQYF,TGCAGTGCTAGATCTGCTCAAAGGGACTCTCACTCCTACGAGCAGTACTTC
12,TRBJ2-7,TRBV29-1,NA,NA,CSVGTAPSEQYF,TGCAGCGTCGGGACGGCCCCCAGCGAGCAGTACTTC
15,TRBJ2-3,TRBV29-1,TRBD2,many,CSVVIAGGPTDTQYF,TGCAGCGTTGTGATCGCGGGAGGGCCCACAGATACGCAGTATTTT
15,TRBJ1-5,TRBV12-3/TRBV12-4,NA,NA,CASSSHKEGNQPQHF,TGTGCCAGCAGTTCTCACAAAGAGGGCAATCAGCCCCAGCATTTT
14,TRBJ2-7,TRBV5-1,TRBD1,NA,CASSLAGGTYEQYF,TGCGCCAGCAGCTTGGCAGGGGGTACCTACGAGCAGTACTTC
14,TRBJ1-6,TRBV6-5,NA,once,CASSGAGNNSPLHF,TGTGCCAGCAGCGGTGCGGGGAATAATTCACCCCTCCACTTT
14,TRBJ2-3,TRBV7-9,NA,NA,CASGSGRPPDTQYF,TGTGCCAGCGGGAGCGGACGCCCCCCAGATACGCAGTATTTT
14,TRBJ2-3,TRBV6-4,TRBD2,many,CASSDSAGADTQYF,TGTGCCAGCAGTGACTCAGCGGGAGCAGATACGCAGTATTTT
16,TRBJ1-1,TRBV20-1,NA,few,CSARGGAMGQNTEAFF,TGCAGTGCTAGAGGAGGGGCAATGGGGCAGAACACTGAAGCTTTCTTT
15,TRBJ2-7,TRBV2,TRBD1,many,CASKGYETGSYQQYF,TGTGCCAGCAAAGGTTACGAGACAGGGTCGTACCAGCAGTACTTC
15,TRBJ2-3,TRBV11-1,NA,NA,CASSFDSGGVDTQYF,TGTGCCAGCAGCTTTGACAGCGGTGGGGTGGATACGCAGTATTTT
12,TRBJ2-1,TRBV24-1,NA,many,CATSDFRNRQFF,TGTGCCACCAGTGATTTCAGGAATCGGCAGTTCTTC
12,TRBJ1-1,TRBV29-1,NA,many,CSVEDRSTEAFF,TGCAGCGTTGAAGATAGGTCCACTGAAGCTTTCTTT
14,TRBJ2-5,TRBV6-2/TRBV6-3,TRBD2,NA,CASRERGGRETQYF,TGTGCCAGCAGAGAGCGGGGGGGCCGCGAGACCCAGTACTTC
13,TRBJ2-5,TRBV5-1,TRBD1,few,CASRYDREETQYF,TGCGCCAGCAGATACGACAGGGAAGAGACCCAGTACTTC
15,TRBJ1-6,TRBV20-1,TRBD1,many,CSARDTGTGNFPLHF,TGCAGTGCTAGAGACACCGGGACAGGGAATTTCCCCCTCCACTTT
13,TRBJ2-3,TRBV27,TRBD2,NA,CASSLRSGGTQYF,TGTGCCAGCAGTTTACGTAGCGGGGGAACGCAGTATTTT
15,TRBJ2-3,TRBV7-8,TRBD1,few,CASSLGDRRPDTQYF,TGTGCCAGCAGCTTAGGGGACAGAAGGCCAGATACGCAGTATTTT
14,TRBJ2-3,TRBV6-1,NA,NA,CASSEKGSWDTQYF,TGTGCCAGCAGTGAGAAAGGGTCTTGGGATACGCAGTATTTT
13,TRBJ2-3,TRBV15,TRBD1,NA,CATSPHQGDTQYF,TGTGCCACCAGCCCCCACCAGGGGGACACGCAGTATTTT